This T cell receptor beta chain was sequenced in a study of T cells in Graves' hyperthyroidism and ophthalmopathy. This clonotype occurred a few times. Diagnostic assessment was based on clinical symptoms, serum thyroxine and TRAb, thyroid ultrasound and orbital computed tomography. Using RNA transcripts as the source, TCR beta CDR3 regions were amplified. The HTBI primer set drove a first-round RT-PCR of the TCR CDR3. TCRdb reprocessed the multiplex PCR reads with MiXCR, giving one entry per CDR3 protein. The sample has hundreds of thousands of distinct CDR3 sequences, just under 20% seen once. Germline V gives CDR1 SQVTM, CDR2 ANQGSEA. The CDR3 is made up of 13 amino acids. V lost 7 bases and J lost 1, with 13 bases in between.

The TCR originated in a man between 40 and 49 years old with Graves' ophthalmopathy. The V gene is TRBV29-1, the J gene TRBJ1-1, with a tentative D call TRBD1 (5 bases). Sequenced: blood. CDR3 region: CSAYPTENTEAFF. For the CDR3, the DNA is TGCAGCGCTTACCCGACAGAGAACACTGAAGCTTTCTTT.